The 14 T cell receptor beta chains below come from one sample, sequenced in a study of blood T cell repertoires in COVID-19 (dated by TCRdb to 2019 to 2021). The library was prepared using the immunoSEQ multiplex PCR assay. TCRdb re-hosts the immuneACCESS table, in-frame sequences only. Its copies lack some clones; in the studies checked, an unresolved V gene accounts for under half of them, and the cause for the rest is not known. Across this sample there are fewer than 300,000 clones, with around 85% seen only once. The top ten clonotypes cover 4% to 6% of the sample. The sequencing input was peripheral blood. These receptors came from a man aged 50-59 years with active or convalescent COVID-19.

CDR3 region: CASSQAAGRPRGDTQYF. CDR3 coding DNA: TGTGCCAGCAGCCAGGCTGCCGGGAGACCTCGGGGAGATACGCAGTATTTT. This sequence joins TRBV4-2 and TRBJ2-3; D is possibly TRBD2 (6 bases). CDR1 and CDR2 from the germline V gene are LGHNA and YNFKEQ. The CDR3 runs 17 residues. Trimming shortened V by 3 bases and J by 5 bases, and 21 bases separated the two germline ends.

This sequence joins TRBV3-1 (or the pseudogene TRBV3-2) and TRBJ2-5; weak D call: TRBD1 (6 bases). Germline CDR1 and CDR2: LGHDT and YNNKEL (reference sequence). The CDR3 totals 14 residues. V was clipped by 4 bases and J by 2 bases, with 11 bases between them. The CDR3 reads CASSRNRVQETQYF. In DNA form, the CDR3 reads TGTGCCAGCAGCCGGAACAGGGTGCAAGAGACCCAGTACTTC.

The gene calls are TRBV9 and TRBJ1-6, with a possible D match to TRBD1 (6 bases). The CDR3 totals 14 residues. Trimming removed 5 bases from V and 7 bases from J, with 13 bases in between. The germline CDR1 and CDR2 sequences are SGDLS and YYNGEE. The CDR3 nucleotides are TGTGCCAGCAGTATACAGGGTAACAATTCACCCCTCCACTTT. Its protein product is CASSIQGNNSPLHF.

The V and J genes are TRBV24-1 and TRBJ2-1; 7 bases line up with TRBD1. V dropped 2 bases and J dropped 8; count of bases not matched to a gene: 11. The CDR3 is 16 residues long. CDR1 KGHDR and CDR2 SFDVKD come from the germline V gene. CDR3 sequence (DNA): TGTGCCACCAGTGATTCAACAGGGGCCCATAGGGATGAGCAGTTCTTC. Its translation: CATSDSTGAHRDEQFF.

As for this clone: The germline gene is not matched at one end of the junction; a read error may be the cause. The gene calls are TRBV7-8 and TRBJ2-3, with 7 bases identical to TRBD2. In germline, CDR1 is SGHVS, CDR2 FQNEAQ. This CDR3 is 13 amino acids long. CDR3 sequence reads: CASAFGGLDTQYF. The CDR3 DNA is TGTGCCAGCGCCTTTGGCGGACTAGATACACAGTATTTT.

The chain links TRBV30 to TRBJ1-1; D is unresolved. Germline CDR1 is GTSNPN and CDR2 is SVGIG (reference sequence). The V end lost 4 bases, the J end lost 5 bases, and 11 bases lay between the germline ends. This CDR3 is 12 amino acids long. For the CDR3, the DNA is TGTGCCTGGACTTTCAGAGGGACTGAAGCTTTCTTT. Residues: CAWTFRGTEAFF. The full variable domain, its missing parts supplied by reference TRBV30 and TRBJ1-1, is SQTIHQWPATLVQPVGSPLSLECTVEGTSNPNLYWYRQAAGRGLQLLFYSVGIGQISSEVPQNLSASRPQDRQFILSSKKLLLSDSGFYLCAWTFRGTEAFFGQGTRLTVV.

V is TRBV9 and J is TRBJ2-3; 9 nucleotides agree with TRBD2. Trimming removed 3 bases from V and 0 bases from J; junction bases left unmatched: 8. Germline-derived CDR1 and CDR2 are SGDLS and YYNGEE. This CDR3 region has 17 residues. The CDR3 sequence is CASSARPSGRSTDTQYF. Here the CDR3 DNA reads TGTGCCAGCAGCGCAAGGCCGAGCGGGAGGAGCACAGATACGCAGTATTTT.

V gene TRBV18 combines with J gene TRBJ1-1; weak D call: TRBD1 (5 bases). V dropped 5 bases and J dropped 1 base, with 11 bases sitting between them. The CDR3 runs to 14 residues. CDR1 and CDR2 (germline): KGHSH, LQKENI. CDR3 nucleotides: TGTGCCAGCTCATTATCGACAGAGAACACTGAAGCTTTCTTT. It translates to CASSLSTENTEAFF. The full variable domain, completed using reference TRBV18 and TRBJ1-1, is NAGVMQNPRHLVRRRGQEARLRCSPMKGHSHVYWYRQLPEEGLKFMVYLQKENIIDESGMPKERFSAEFPKEGPSILRIQQVVRGDSAAYFCASSLSTENTEAFFGQGTRLTVV.

The chain is built from TRBV18 and TRBJ2-2; the D gene is possibly TRBD1 (6 bases). CDR3 length equals 17 residues. Germline CDR1 is KGHSH and CDR2 is LQKENI. V lost 2 bases, J lost 1 base, and 14 bases lay in between. DNA for the CDR3: TGTGCCAGCTCACCAAGGACAGCTACTCTGAACACCGGGGAGCTGTTTTTT. It specifies CASSPRTATLNTGELFF.

This clone has ten or more counts. The J gene is TRBJ1-3, the V gene TRBV9, with a possible D match to TRBD1 (5 bases). The CDR3 is 14 residues long. Germline loops: CDR1 SGDLS, CDR2 YYNGEE. Trimming took off 8 bases at V and 0 bases at J, with 12 bases between the two ends. The CDR3 DNA is TGTGCCAGTGCCTCGACAGACTCTGGAAACACCATATATTTT. Its protein is CASASTDSGNTIYF.

The chain carries TRBV28 and TRBJ1-2; D is unclear. The CDR3 runs to 12 residues. Germline V lookup: CDR1 MDHEN, CDR2 SYDVKM. Trimming pared 9 bases from V and 8 bases from J, leaving 16 bases between. The DNA for the CDR3 is TGTGCCAGTGTACGGGGAACCCAAGGCTACACCTTC. Translating gives CASVRGTQGYTF.

The chain uses TRBV5-4 and TRBJ2-3; TRBD2 agrees at 11 bases. The CDR3 has 15 residues. Germline CDR1 and CDR2: SGHNT and YYREEE (reference sequence). After removal of 3 bases from V and 4 bases from J, the junction contained 4 bases not matched to a gene. CDR3 bases: TGTGCCAGCAGCTGGGCGGGACTAGCGGCAGATACGCAGTATTTT. The encoded protein is CASSWAGLAADTQYF. The variable domain in full, completed from reference TRBV5-4 and TRBJ2-3, reads ETGVTQSPTHLIKTRGQQVTLRCSSQSGHNTVSWYQQALGQGPQFIFQYYREEENGRGNFPPRFSGLQFPNYSSELNVNALELDDSALYLCASSWAGLAADTQYFGPGTRLTVL.

The chain joins TRBV14 to TRBJ1-4; D is undetermined. The CDR3 sequence is 15 residues long. The V end lost 2 bases, the J end lost 8 bases, and 15 bases lay between the germline ends. Germline assignment: CDR1 SGHDN and CDR2 FVKESK. The CDR3 DNA reads TGTGCCAGCAGCCAACTTGGACGGGGAGAGGAAAAACTGTTTTTT. It codes for CASSQLGRGEEKLFF.

The V and J genes are TRBV7-3 and TRBJ2-2; 7 bases line up with TRBD2. The CDR3 extends over 16 amino acids. V lost 0 bases to trimming and J lost 0 bases; unmatched junction nucleotides: 1. Per germline, CDR1 SGHTA and CDR2 FQGTGA. CDR3: CASSLTSGSNTGELFF. CDR3 nucleotides: TGTGCCAGCAGCTTAACTAGCGGGTCGAACACCGGGGAGCTGTTTTTT.